Below are 21 T cell receptor beta chains sequenced from a single sample in a study of blood T cell repertoires in COVID-19. Using immunoSEQ multiplex PCR, the repertoire was profiled, and TCRdb retains in-frame clones only, with some absent. The sample lists 220,000 or so clones, 82% occurring once. The specimen sequenced was peripheral blood. The receptors derive from a woman at least 80 years old with acute or convalescent COVID-19.

The chain recombines TRBV28 with TRBJ1-6, with no clear D. Trimming removed 6 bases at V and 0 bases at J, with 9 bases between. Per germline, CDR1 MDHEN and CDR2 SYDVKM. The CDR3 has 15 amino acids. The CDR3 nucleotides are TGTGCCAGCAGGGCCGATTTCTCCTATAATTCACCCCTCCACTTT. Translating it yields CASRADFSYNSPLHF.

The chain carries TRBV30 and TRBJ2-2, with D perhaps TRBD1 (6 bases). V lost 3 bases to trimming and J lost 4 bases, with 15 bases between them. CDR3 length equals 15 residues. The germline V gene has CDR1 GTSNPN and CDR2 SVGIG (reference sequence). The CDR3 DNA is TGTGCCTGGAGGCTTCCGGGACAAGGCACCGGGGAGCTGTTTTTT. Residues: CAWRLPGQGTGELFF.

This clone has only a few counts. This chain uses TRBV2 with TRBJ2-5; perhaps TRBD1 as D (5 bases). From germline, CDR1 is SNHLY and CDR2 FYNNEI. The CDR3 loop spans 14 amino acids. V was clipped by 2 bases and J by 2 bases, with 9 bases between them. The CDR3 DNA reads TGTGCCAGCAGTGAATGGACACCACAAGAGACCCAGTACTTC. Residues: CASSEWTPQETQYF.

The chain joins TRBV7-9 to TRBJ2-7, with 7 bases that match TRBD2. The CDR3 is 13 amino acids. J was trimmed by 6 bases and V by 5 bases; bases with no gene match: 7. Germline V gene sequence: CDR1 SEHNR, CDR2 FQNEAQ (reference sequence). CDR3 sequence (DNA): TGTGCCAGCAGCGTTCACGGGGAGGGCGAGCAGTACTTC. This encodes CASSVHGEGEQYF.

The gene calls are TRBV13 and TRBJ1-3, with D tentatively TRBD1 (5 bases). The CDR3 totals 15 residues. V lost 3 bases to trimming and J lost 0 bases, with 9 bases between them. CDR1 is PRHDT, CDR2 FYEKMQ, per germline (reference sequence). The CDR3 is CASSFDRSSGNTIYF. CDR3 nucleotides: TGTGCCAGCAGCTTCGACAGAAGCTCTGGAAACACCATATATTTT.

This clone has a single count. The chain links TRBV6-1 to TRBJ1-5; TRBD1 matches 8 bases. The V segment lost 0 bases and the J segment 7 bases; nucleotides outside the gene matches: 5. CDR1 and CDR2 (germline): MNHNS, SASEGT. This CDR3 is 15 amino acids long. The CDR3 bases are TGTGCCAGCAGTGAAGCCAGGACAGGGCGACAGCCCCAGCATTTT. Translation gives CASSEARTGRQPQHF.

The chain is built from TRBV4-3 and TRBJ2-1, with D tentatively TRBD1 (5 bases). There are 15 residues in the CDR3. V lost 4 bases to trimming and J lost 4 bases, with 14 bases between them. Looked up from germline, CDR1 is LGHNA and CDR2 is YSLEER. CDR3 DNA sequence: TGCGCCAGCAGCCGCAGACAGAGAGAGTACAATGAGCAGTTCTTC. Translated, it gives CASSRRQREYNEQFF.

The rearrangement joins TRBV4-2 to TRBJ1-3, with D perhaps TRBD1 (6 bases). Trimming took 4 bases from V and 2 from J, leaving 15 bases between them. This CDR3 contains 16 residues. CDR1 is LGHNA and CDR2 is YNFKEQ in the germline V gene. Here the CDR3 reads CASSPGQPGAGNTIYF. CDR3 in DNA: TGTGCCAGCAGCCCCGGACAGCCAGGGGCTGGAAACACCATATATTTT.

The rearrangement uses TRBV5-1 and TRBJ2-5, with D perhaps TRBD1 (5 bases). This CDR3 has 14 amino acids. Trimming stripped 0 bases from V and 1 base from J, with 7 bases between. Germline V gene sequence: CDR1 SGHRS, CDR2 YFSETQ. The CDR3 coding sequence is TGCGCCAGCAGCTTGGCAGGGATCCAAGAGACCCAGTACTTC. Translating gives CASSLAGIQETQYF.

The J gene is TRBJ2-7, the V gene TRBV27; the D gene is possibly TRBD1 (8 bases). Germline CDR1 is MNHEY and CDR2 is SMNVEV (reference sequence). Deletions cut 7 bases from V and 2 bases from J, with 12 bases between. The CDR3 totals 13 residues. The CDR3 nucleotides are TGTGCCAGCAAACAGGGGGGGGCCTACGAGCAGTACTTC. It codes for CASKQGGAYEQYF.

The V gene is TRBV5-5, the J gene TRBJ2-1, with TRBD2 matching 8 bases. The CDR3 contains 17 residues. J was trimmed by 4 bases and V by 6 bases; bases with no gene match: 15. The germline V gene has CDR1 SGHKS and CDR2 YYEKEE (reference sequence). The DNA of the CDR3 is TGTGCCAGCATCCAGGGGATTAGCGGGATCTTTTACAATGAGCAGTTCTTC. It codes for CASIQGISGIFYNEQFF.

The CDR3 reads CASSSRGLGNQPQHF. DNA of the CDR3: TGTGCCAGCAGCTCCAGGGGGCTCGGCAATCAGCCCCAGCATTTT. The rearrangement joins TRBV5-5 to TRBJ1-5; 8 bases map to TRBD1. The junction had 4 bases not matched to a gene; V was cut back by 3 bases and J by 2 bases. This CDR3 has 15 residues. Per the germline V gene, CDR1 is SGHKS and CDR2 is YYEKEE (reference sequence).

The CDR3 here is CASSPGLAGGQETQYF. The CDR3 DNA is TGCGCCAGCAGCCCGGGACTAGCGGGGGGTCAAGAGACCCAGTACTTC. The chain links TRBV4-3 to TRBJ2-5, with 15 nucleotides matching TRBD2. Losses at the gene ends were 4 bases for V and 2 bases for J; bases not matched to a gene: 2. CDR1 LGHNA and CDR2 YSLEER come from the germline V gene. The CDR3 contains 16 residues.

The CDR3 sequence is CASSSTSSETQYF. The DNA of the CDR3 is TGTGCCAGCTCATCGACTAGCTCGGAGACCCAGTACTTC. V usage is TRBV18 and J usage is TRBJ2-5; 7 bases fit TRBD2. The germline gives CDR1 KGHSH, CDR2 LQKENI. The CDR3 is made up of 13 amino acids. V dropped 5 bases and J dropped 5; count of bases not matched to a gene: 5.

This chain links TRBV12-3 or TRBV12-4 with TRBJ1-1; D perhaps matches TRBD1 (6 bases). The CDR3 covers 12 residues. The V gene lost 8 bases and the J gene lost 8 bases, with 15 bases spanning the gap. The CDR3, as DNA: TGTGCCAGCGTGTTTGACAGGAGCGAAGCTTTCTTT. Translating gives CASVFDRSEAFF.

The chain links TRBV28 to TRBJ2-2; perhaps TRBD1 as D (5 bases). The CDR3 is 14 amino acids. Trimming shortened V by 10 bases and J by 4 bases, and 16 bases separated the two germline ends. Germline V lookup: CDR1 MDHEN, CDR2 SYDVKM. CDR3 sequence: CATIHPQGTGELFF. CDR3 in DNA: TGTGCCACCATCCATCCTCAGGGCACCGGGGAGCTGTTTTTT. The variable domain in full, with the rest retrieved from reference TRBV28 and TRBJ2-2, is DVKVTQSSRYLVKRTGEKVFLECVQDMDHENMFWYRQDPGLGLRLIYFSYDVKMKEKGDIPEGYSVSREKKERFSLILESASTNQTSMYLCATIHPQGTGELFFGEGSRLTVL.

There are a few counts of this clone. This sequence joins TRBV15 and TRBJ2-3; 10 bases are shared with TRBD2. The CDR3 runs 16 residues. CDR1 and CDR2 from the germline V gene are LNHNV and YYDKDF (reference sequence). With 5 bases clipped from V and 4 bases from J, the junction kept 9 bases outside the gene matches. CDR3 protein: CATSRRVAGGPDTQYF. For the CDR3, the DNA is TGTGCCACCAGCCGGAGGGTAGCGGGGGGCCCAGATACGCAGTATTTT.

This rearrangement joins TRBV18 to TRBJ2-3; D might be TRBD1 (6 bases). V gave up 0 bases and J gave up 2 bases, with 15 bases separating them. This CDR3 is 17 amino acids long. Germline CDR1 KGHSH, CDR2 LQKENI. The DNA of the CDR3 is TGTGCCAGCTCACCACCACCCGCAGGGGCCCTCACAGATACGCAGTATTTT. It is translated as CASSPPPAGALTDTQYF. Drawing the rest from reference TRBV18 and TRBJ2-3, the complete variable domain is NAGVMQNPRHLVRRRGQEARLRCSPMKGHSHVYWYRQLPEEGLKFMVYLQKENIIDESGMPKERFSAEFPKEGPSILRIQQVVRGDSAAYFCASSPPPAGALTDTQYFGPGTRLTVL.

J is TRBJ1-1 and V is TRBV30; D gene uncertain. Per germline, CDR1 GTSNPN and CDR2 SVGIG (reference sequence). This CDR3 region has 12 residues. Trimming shortened V by 4 bases and J by 2 bases, and 8 bases separated the two germline ends. As DNA, the CDR3 is TGTGCCTGGAATCCGGGAAACACTGAAGCTTTCTTT. Residues: CAWNPGNTEAFF.

The rearrangement joins TRBV5-4 to TRBJ2-2; 8 bases align to TRBD1. The V segment lost 4 bases and the J segment 0 bases; nucleotides outside the gene matches: 2. Germline V gene sequence: CDR1 SGHNT, CDR2 YYREEE (reference sequence). The CDR3 length is 15 residues. The CDR3 here is CASSRGQANTGELFF. DNA for the CDR3: TGTGCCAGCAGCAGGGGACAGGCGAACACCGGGGAGCTGTTTTTT.

V gene TRBV4-3 combines with J gene TRBJ2-1, with D possibly TRBD2 on 7 matching bases. The germline V and J ends were trimmed by 0 bases and 7 bases, with 16 bases remaining between them. The CDR3 consists of 16 residues. Germline V gene data show CDR1 as LGHNA and CDR2 as YSLEER. The CDR3 loop is CASSQDRGVQGNEQFF. In DNA form, the CDR3 reads TGCGCCAGCAGCCAAGATCGGGGGGTTCAGGGGAATGAGCAGTTCTTC.